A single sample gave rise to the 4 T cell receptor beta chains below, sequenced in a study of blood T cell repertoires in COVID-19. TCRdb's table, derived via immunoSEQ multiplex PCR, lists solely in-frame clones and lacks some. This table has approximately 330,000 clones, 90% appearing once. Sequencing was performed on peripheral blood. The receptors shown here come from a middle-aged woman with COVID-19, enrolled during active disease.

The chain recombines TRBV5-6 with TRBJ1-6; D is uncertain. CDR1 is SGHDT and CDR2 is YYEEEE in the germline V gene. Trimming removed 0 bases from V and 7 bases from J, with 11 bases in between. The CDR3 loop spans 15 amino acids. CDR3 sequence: CASSLVQALNSPLHF. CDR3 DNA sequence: TGTGCCAGCAGCTTGGTTCAGGCCTTGAATTCACCCCTCCACTTT.

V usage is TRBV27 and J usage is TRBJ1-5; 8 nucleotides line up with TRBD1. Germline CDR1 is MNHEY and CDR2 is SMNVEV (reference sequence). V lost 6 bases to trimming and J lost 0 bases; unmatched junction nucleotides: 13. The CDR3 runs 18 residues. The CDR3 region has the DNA TGTGCCAGCAGCGACAGGGGTCAAGATCCCCTTAGCAATCAGCCCCAGCATTTT. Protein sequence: CASSDRGQDPLSNQPQHF.

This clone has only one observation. CDR3 in amino acids: CASSEDRGSGSPLHF. The CDR3 DNA follows: TGTGCCAGCAGTGAGGACAGGGGGTCGGGTTCACCCCTCCACTTT. The chain employs TRBV25-1 and TRBJ1-6; 10 bases are shared with TRBD1. Germline loops: CDR1 MGHDK, CDR2 SYGVNS. Trimming at V came to 3 bases and at J to 9 bases, leaving 5 bases not matched to a gene. The CDR3 has 15 amino acids.

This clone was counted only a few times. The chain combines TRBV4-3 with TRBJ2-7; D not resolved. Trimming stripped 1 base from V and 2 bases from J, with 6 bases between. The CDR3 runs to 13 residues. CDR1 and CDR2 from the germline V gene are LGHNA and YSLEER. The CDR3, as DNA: TGCGCCAGCAGCCAAGCACTTACCTACGAGCAGTACTTC. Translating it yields CASSQALTYEQYF.